This T cell receptor beta chain was sequenced in a study of cytomegalovirus exposure and HLA in healthy donors. Study-level points and caveats: With further analysis later on, most CMV-associated TCR beta chains appeared HLA-restricted. The study put about 180 TCR beta chains on its list as cytomegalovirus-associated. In an earlier analysis, about 87% or about 30%: the productive usage of most TCR beta V segments.

Both 60 Vbeta primers and 13 Jbeta primers went into the PCR. The repertoire was sequenced with immunoSEQ multiplex PCR; TCRdb's copy has only in-frame clones and lacks some. The repertoire has 140,000 to 150,000 clones, roughly 76% of them found once; the top ten carry 2.9%. The CDR3 runs 16 residues. The trim removed 1 base at V and 9 bases at J, leaving 7 bases unmatched. Germline V CDR1 and CDR2: LGHNA, YNFKEQ. In the case of this clone: The antigen remains unidentified.

The origin of this receptor is a young woman in good health and CMV-seronegative. The chain employs TRBV4-2 and TRBJ1-6; 9 bases map to TRBD1. The specimen was PBMCs. The CDR3 protein is CASSQVGTGPISPLHF. In DNA form, the CDR3 reads TGTGCCAGCAGCCAAGTTGGGACAGGGCCTATTTCACCCCTCCACTTT.